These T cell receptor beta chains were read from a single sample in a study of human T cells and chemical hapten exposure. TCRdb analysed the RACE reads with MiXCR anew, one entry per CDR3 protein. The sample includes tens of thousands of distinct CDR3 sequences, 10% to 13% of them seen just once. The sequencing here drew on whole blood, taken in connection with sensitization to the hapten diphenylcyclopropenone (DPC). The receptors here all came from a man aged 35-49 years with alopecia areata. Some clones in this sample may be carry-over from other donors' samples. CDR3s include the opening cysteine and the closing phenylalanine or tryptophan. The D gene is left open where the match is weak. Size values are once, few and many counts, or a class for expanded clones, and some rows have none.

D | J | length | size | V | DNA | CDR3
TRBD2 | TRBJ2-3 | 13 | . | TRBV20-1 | TGCAGTGTGAGCGGGGGGAGCACAGATACGCAGTATTTT | CSVSGGSTDTQYF
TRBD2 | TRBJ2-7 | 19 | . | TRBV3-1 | TGTGCCAGCAGCCAAGGTGTCCGGGGTGGTAGCGGGAGTCGATACGAGCAGTACTTC | CASSQGVRGGSGSRYEQYF
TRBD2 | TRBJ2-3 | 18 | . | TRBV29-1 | TGCAGCGTTGTTAGCGGGAGGGGGAACTACCGTAGCACAGATACGCAGTATTTT | CSVVSGRGNYRSTDTQYF
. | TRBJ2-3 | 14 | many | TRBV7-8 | TGTGCCAGCAGCTCAGGGTCCTTCACAGATACGCAGTATTTT | CASSSGSFTDTQYF
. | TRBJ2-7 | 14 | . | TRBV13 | TGTGCCAGCAGCTTAGTTCGGAGCCACTACGAGCAGTACTTC | CASSLVRSHYEQYF
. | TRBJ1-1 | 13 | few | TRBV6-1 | TGTGCCAGCAGTGAAGTGGTACAACGTGAAGCTTTCTTT | CASSEVVQREAFF
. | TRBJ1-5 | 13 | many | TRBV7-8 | TGTGCCAGCAGCTTAGGAGGGCTCCAGCCCCAGCATTTT | CASSLGGLQPQHF
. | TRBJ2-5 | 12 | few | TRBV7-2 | TGTGCCAGCAGCCCGACGGGGTGGGGCCAGTACTTC | CASSPTGWGQYF
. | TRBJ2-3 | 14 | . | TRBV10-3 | TGTGCCATCAGTGACCTACCCATGCCAGATACGCAGTATTTT | CAISDLPMPDTQYF
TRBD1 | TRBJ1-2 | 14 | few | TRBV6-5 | TGTGCCAGCAGTTACTCGGGACAGGGGGGTGGCTACACCTTC | CASSYSGQGGGYTF
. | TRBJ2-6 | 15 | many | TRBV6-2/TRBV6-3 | TGTGCCAGCAGTTACTCGTCCTCTGGGGCCAACGTCCTGACTTTC | CASSYSSSGANVLTF
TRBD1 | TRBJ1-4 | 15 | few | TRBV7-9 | TGTGCCAGCAGCTTAACCGGACAGGGAGGTGAAAAACTGTTTTTT | CASSLTGQGGEKLFF
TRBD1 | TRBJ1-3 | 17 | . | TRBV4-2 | TGTGCCAGCAGCCAAGAATCGGGCAGGGGGGAAGGAAACACCATATATTTT | CASSQESGRGEGNTIYF
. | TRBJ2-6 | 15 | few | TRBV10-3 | TGTGCCATCAGTGAAAGGTTATCTGGGGCCAACGTCCTGACTTTC | CAISERLSGANVLTF
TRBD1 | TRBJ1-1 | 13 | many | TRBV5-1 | TGCGCCAGCCAGATCACAGGGGGAACTGAAGCTTTCTTT | CASQITGGTEAFF
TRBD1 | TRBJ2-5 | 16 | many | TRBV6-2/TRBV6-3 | TGTGCCAGCAGCTACGGGACAGGGGACGACTTATGGGCCCAGTACTTC | CASSYGTGDDLWAQYF
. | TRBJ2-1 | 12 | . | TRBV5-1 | TGCGCCAGCAGCAGACAAAAGGATGAGCAGTTCTTC | CASSRQKDEQFF
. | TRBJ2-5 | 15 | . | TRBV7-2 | TGTGCCAGCAGCTCCCCGGCTCCCCTCACGGAGACCCAGTACTTC | CASSSPAPLTETQYF
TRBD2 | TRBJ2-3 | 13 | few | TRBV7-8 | TGTGCCAGCAGCCCAGGTGCGGGAGGGGCCAAGCATTTT | CASSPGAGGAKHF
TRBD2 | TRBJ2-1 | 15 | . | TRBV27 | TGTGCCAGCAGTTTCGGACTAGCGGGAGGCAATGAGCAGTTCTTC | CASSFGLAGGNEQFF
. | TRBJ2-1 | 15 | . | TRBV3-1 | TGTGCCAGCAGCCGGGACCACCCGAGCTACAATGAGCAGTTCTTC | CASSRDHPSYNEQFF
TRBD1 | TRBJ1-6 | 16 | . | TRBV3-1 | TGTGCCAGCAGCCAAAACTCCGGGACAGTTAATTCACCCCTCCACTTT | CASSQNSGTVNSPLHF
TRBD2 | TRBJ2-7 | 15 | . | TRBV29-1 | TGCAGCGTTGAAGGTGGGCTAGCGGGAGGGCCCGGGCAGTACTTC | CSVEGGLAGGPGQYF
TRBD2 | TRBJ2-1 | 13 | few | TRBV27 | TGTGCCACCCGCCTGGCGGGAGCCAATGAGCAGTTCTTC | CATRLAGANEQFF
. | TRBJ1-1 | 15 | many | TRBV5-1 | TGCGCCAGCAGGTTGGGAGACAGCATGAACACTGAAGCTTTCTTT | CASRLGDSMNTEAFF